The 18 T cell receptor beta chains in this list originate from one sample, sequenced in a study of T cell responses to AZD1222 COVID-19 vaccine. Only in-frame clones appear in the TCRdb table, and some are missing; sequencing was by immunoSEQ multiplex PCR. The data hold around 100,000 clones, with more than 70% observed a single time. The source was peripheral blood, collected 28 days after the second AZD1222 dose. The receptors were gathered from an adult who received the AZD1222 COVID-19 vaccine.

The gene calls are TRBV6-2 or TRBV6-3 and TRBJ1-5, with 7 bases aligning to TRBD1. The junction had 11 bases not matched to a gene; V was cut back by 0 bases and J by 6 bases. The CDR3 has 17 residues. Germline CDR1 reads MNHEY; CDR2 reads SVGEGT. CDR3 loop: CASSYSRGLKITQPQHF. The CDR3, as DNA: TGTGCCAGCAGTTACTCGAGGGGGCTCAAGATAACTCAGCCCCAGCATTTT.

This rearrangement joins TRBV9 to TRBJ2-3; possibly TRBD2 for D (6 bases). This CDR3 comprises 15 residues. Germline CDR1 reads SGDLS; CDR2 reads YYNGEE. V was pared by 0 bases and J by 6 bases, with 14 bases between. CDR3 residues: CASSVGGEREDTQYF. The CDR3 bases are TGTGCCAGCAGCGTAGGAGGGGAACGGGAGGATACGCAGTATTTT.

V is TRBV5-6 and J is TRBJ2-2; D uncertain. Germline values: CDR1 SGHDT, CDR2 YYEEEE. V dropped 5 bases and J dropped 1 base, with 9 bases sitting between them. The CDR3 length is 14 residues. The CDR3: CASRSGRNTGELFF. CDR3 DNA sequence: TGTGCCAGCAGGAGTGGAAGGAACACCGGGGAGCTGTTTTTT.

The chain couples TRBV6-5 to TRBJ1-3; TRBD1 aligns across 9 bases. Germline values: CDR1 MNHEY, CDR2 SVGAGI. The V gene end was trimmed by 6 bases and the J gene end by 2 bases; junction bases not matched to a gene: 2. The CDR3 covers 14 residues. The DNA for the CDR3 is TGTGCCAGCAGCAGGACAGGGGCTGGAAACACCATATATTTT. Translation gives CASSRTGAGNTIYF.

This clone was counted only a few times. The genes are TRBV3-1 (or the pseudogene TRBV3-2) and TRBJ1-2; a possible D gene is TRBD1 (5 bases). Germline lookup yields CDR1 LGHDT and CDR2 YNNKEL (reference sequence). The CDR3 is 14 residues long. Between the trimmed V and J ends, which lost 7 bases and 8 bases, there was a span of 20 bases. CDR3 in amino acids: CASKLISDIGGYTF. CDR3 coding DNA: TGTGCCAGCAAACTGATCTCGGACATAGGGGGCTACACCTTC.

This sequence joins TRBV10-2 and TRBJ1-1; possibly TRBD1 for D (5 bases). Germline CDR1 and CDR2: WSHSY and SAAADI. CDR3 length equals 14 residues. Deletions cut 4 bases from V and 1 base from J, with 10 bases between. CDR3 in DNA: TGCGCCAGCAGTGTGGTCGGGGGGAACACTGAAGCTTTCTTT. Protein sequence: CASSVVGGNTEAFF.

The DNA of the CDR3 is TGTGCCAGCAGTTTATCGGAAAACAGGGGGCGAGGTGGCAATCAGCCCCAGCATTTT. Residues: CASSLSENRGRGGNQPQHF. J is TRBJ1-5 and V is TRBV28, with TRBD1 matching 9 bases. The germline CDR1 and CDR2 sequences are MDHEN and SYDVKM. This CDR3 has 19 residues. The ends lost 1 base at V and 2 bases at J; junction bases unmatched: 12.

The chain joins TRBV5-6 to TRBJ2-7; no reliable D call. The CDR3 runs to 11 residues. Germline values: CDR1 SGHDT, CDR2 YYEEEE. V lost 3 bases and J 7 bases, leaving 8 bases between the germline ends. The CDR3 is CASSSGWEQYF. The CDR3 region has the DNA TGTGCCAGCAGCTCTGGTTGGGAGCAGTACTTC. The variable domain in full, with the rest retrieved from reference TRBV5-6 and TRBJ2-7, is DAGVTQSPTHLIKTRGQQVTLRCSPKSGHDTVSWYQQALGQGPQFIFQYYEEEERQRGNFPDRFSGHQFPNYSSELNVNALLLGDSALYLCASSSGWEQYFGPGTRLTVT.

This chain joins TRBV6-5 and TRBJ1-1, with D hard to call. The CDR3 is 14 amino acids. Germline values: CDR1 MNHEY, CDR2 SVGAGI. The V gene lost 8 bases and the J gene lost 4 bases, with 17 bases spanning the gap. The CDR3 sequence is CASSRGGFGTEAFF. The CDR3 nucleotides read TGTGCCAGCTCACGAGGAGGGTTTGGCACTGAAGCTTTCTTT.

The gene calls are TRBV13 and TRBJ2-1, with 7 nucleotides matching TRBD2. This CDR3 contains 14 residues. With 5 bases clipped from V and 12 bases from J, the junction kept 13 bases outside the gene matches. Per germline, CDR1 PRHDT and CDR2 FYEKMQ (reference sequence). The CDR3 protein is CASSPAASGGGQFF. Written as DNA, the CDR3 is TGTGCCAGCAGCCCAGCGGCTAGCGGTGGAGGGCAGTTCTTC. The whole variable domain, remainder taken from reference TRBV13 and TRBJ2-1, is AAGVIQSPRHLIKEKRETATLKCYPIPRHDTVYWYQQGPGQDPQFLISFYEKMQSDKGSIPDRFSAQQFSDYHSELNMSSLELGDSALYFCASSPAASGGGQFFGPGTRLTVL.

This sequence joins TRBV19 and TRBJ2-5; 7 bases are shared with TRBD1. Germline V gene lookup returns CDR1 LNHDA and CDR2 SQIVND (reference sequence). V lost 5 bases to trimming and J lost 1 base; unmatched junction nucleotides: 7. The CDR3 is 15 amino acids. The DNA for the CDR3 is TGTGCCAGTAGTGGACGGACAGGTCCCCAAGAGACCCAGTACTTC. Encoded protein: CASSGRTGPQETQYF.

Only one count was recorded for this clone. V is TRBV28 and J is TRBJ1-2; D is possibly TRBD1 (6 bases). CDR3 length: 15 residues. V was cut by 5 bases and J by 2 bases, with 15 bases left in between. Germline-derived CDR1 and CDR2 are MDHEN and SYDVKM. CDR3 nucleotide sequence: TGTGCCAGCAGTCCGTCCTCAGACAGGAACTATGGCTACACCTTC. This codes for CASSPSSDRNYGYTF.

The gene calls are TRBV27 and TRBJ1-4; D call uncertain. Per germline, CDR1 MNHEY and CDR2 SMNVEV (reference sequence). The germline V and J ends were trimmed by 6 bases and 5 bases, with 16 bases remaining between them. The CDR3 runs 15 residues. The CDR3 bases are TGTGCCAGCAGCCCGTTGGGGAGTGCCAATGAAAAACTGTTTTTT. The encoded protein is CASSPLGSANEKLFF.

This chain joins TRBV21-1 and TRBJ1-5. TRBV21-1 is given as a pseudogene. The CDR3 length is 23 residues. CDR3 sequence (DNA): TGTGCCAGCAGCAAAGTTAACCCGAGGCCCCCGGGCATGGGGGATATTAGCAATCAGCCCCAGCATTTT. Encoded protein: CASSKVNPRPPGMGDISNQPQHF.

V and J are TRBV25-1 and TRBJ2-2; D is ambiguous. This CDR3 contains 12 residues. CDR1 MGHDK and CDR2 SYGVNS come from the germline V gene. V was shortened by 2 bases and J by 5 bases, with 3 bases between the two germline ends. CDR3 region: CASSELTGELFF. The CDR3 coding sequence is TGTGCCAGCAGTGAACTTACCGGGGAGCTGTTTTTT.

CDR3 residues: CASSLDLAGPDTQYF. The CDR3 bases are TGCGCCAGCAGCTTGGACCTAGCGGGGCCAGATACGCAGTATTTT. V usage is TRBV5-1 and J usage is TRBJ2-3; TRBD2 matches at 9 bases. The CDR3 is 15 residues long. Trimming removed 0 bases from V and 4 bases from J; junction bases left unmatched: 3. Germline assignment: CDR1 SGHRS and CDR2 YFSETQ. The complete variable domain, with remaining parts taken from reference TRBV5-1 and TRBJ2-3, reads KAGVTQTPRYLIKTRGQQVTLSCSPISGHRSVSWYQQTPGQGLQFLFEYFSETQRNKGNFPGRFSGRQFSNSRSEMNVSTLELGDSALYLCASSLDLAGPDTQYFGPGTRLTVL.

The rearrangement joins TRBV18 to TRBJ2-1, with a possible D match to TRBD1 (6 bases). V was pared by 6 bases and J by 10 bases, with 13 bases between. CDR1 and CDR2 (germline): KGHSH, LQKENI. CDR3 length: 12 amino acids. CDR3 coding DNA: TGTGCCAGCTCGCACCCCGGGACAGAGCAGTTCTTC. Encoded protein: CASSHPGTEQFF.

V is TRBV19 and J is TRBJ2-7; D tentatively fits TRBD1 or TRBD2 (6 bases each). Trimming stripped 5 bases from V and 6 bases from J, with 17 bases between. The CDR3 covers 14 residues. CDR1 LNHDA and CDR2 SQIVND come from the germline V gene (reference sequence). CDR3 protein: CASSAKTGGVEQYF. CDR3 bases: TGTGCCAGTAGTGCCAAGACAGGAGGGGTCGAGCAGTACTTC.